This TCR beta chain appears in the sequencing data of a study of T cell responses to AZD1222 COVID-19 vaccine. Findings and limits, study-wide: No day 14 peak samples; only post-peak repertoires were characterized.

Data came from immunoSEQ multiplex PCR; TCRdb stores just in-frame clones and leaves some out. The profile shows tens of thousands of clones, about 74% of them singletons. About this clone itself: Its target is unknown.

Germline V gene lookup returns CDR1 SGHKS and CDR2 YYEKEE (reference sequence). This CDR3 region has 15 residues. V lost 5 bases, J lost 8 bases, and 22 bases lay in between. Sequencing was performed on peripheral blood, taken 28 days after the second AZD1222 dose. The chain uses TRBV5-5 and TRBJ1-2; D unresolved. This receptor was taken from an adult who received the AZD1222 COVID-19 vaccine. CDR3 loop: CASSSDGPLGSGYTF. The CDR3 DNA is TGTGCCAGCAGTTCCGACGGGCCCCTTGGATCCGGCTACACCTTC.